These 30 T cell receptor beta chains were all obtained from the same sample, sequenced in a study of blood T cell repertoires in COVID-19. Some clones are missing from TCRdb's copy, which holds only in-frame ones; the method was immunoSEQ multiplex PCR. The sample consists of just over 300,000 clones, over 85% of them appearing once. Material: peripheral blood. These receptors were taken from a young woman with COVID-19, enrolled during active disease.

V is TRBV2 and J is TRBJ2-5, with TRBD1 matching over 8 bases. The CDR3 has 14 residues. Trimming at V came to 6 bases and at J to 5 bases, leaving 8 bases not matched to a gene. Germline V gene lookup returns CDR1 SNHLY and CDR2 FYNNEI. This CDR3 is CASRVGTGGETQYF. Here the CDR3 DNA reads TGTGCCAGCAGAGTCGGGACAGGTGGGGAGACCCAGTACTTC.

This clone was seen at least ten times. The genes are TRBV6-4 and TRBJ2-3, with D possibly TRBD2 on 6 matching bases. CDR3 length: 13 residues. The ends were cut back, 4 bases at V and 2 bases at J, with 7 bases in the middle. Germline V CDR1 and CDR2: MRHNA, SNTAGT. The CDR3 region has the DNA TGTGCCAGCAGTGGGACTACCACAGATACGCAGTATTTT. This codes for CASSGTTTDTQYF.

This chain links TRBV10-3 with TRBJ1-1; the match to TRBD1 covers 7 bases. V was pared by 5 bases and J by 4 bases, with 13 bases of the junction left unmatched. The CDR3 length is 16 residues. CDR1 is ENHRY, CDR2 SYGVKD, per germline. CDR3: CAISTDREEWRTEAFF. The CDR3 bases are TGTGCCATCAGTACAGACAGGGAAGAATGGCGCACTGAAGCTTTCTTT.

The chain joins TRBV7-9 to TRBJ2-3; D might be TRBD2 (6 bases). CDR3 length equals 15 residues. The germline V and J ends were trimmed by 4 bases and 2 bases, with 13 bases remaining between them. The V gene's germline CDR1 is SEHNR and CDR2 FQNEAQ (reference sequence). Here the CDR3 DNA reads TGTGCCAGCAGCTGGTTCGGGGGACCCACAGATACGCAGTATTTT. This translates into CASSWFGGPTDTQYF.

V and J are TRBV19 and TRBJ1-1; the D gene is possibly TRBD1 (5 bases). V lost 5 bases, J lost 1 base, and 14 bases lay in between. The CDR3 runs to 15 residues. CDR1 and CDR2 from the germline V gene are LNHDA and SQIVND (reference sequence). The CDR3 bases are TGTGCCAGTAGTGGGCAACAGGTAAGGAACACTGAAGCTTTCTTT. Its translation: CASSGQQVRNTEAFF.

CDR3 in DNA: TGTGCCAGCTCGGAGACGGGGGGGCACCCTGAAGCTTTCTTT. It is translated as CASSETGGHPEAFF. The chain uses TRBV18 and TRBJ1-1, with a possible D match to TRBD1 (6 bases). V lost 6 bases and J 6 bases, leaving 17 bases between the germline ends. The CDR3 runs to 14 residues. Per the germline V gene, CDR1 is KGHSH and CDR2 is LQKENI.

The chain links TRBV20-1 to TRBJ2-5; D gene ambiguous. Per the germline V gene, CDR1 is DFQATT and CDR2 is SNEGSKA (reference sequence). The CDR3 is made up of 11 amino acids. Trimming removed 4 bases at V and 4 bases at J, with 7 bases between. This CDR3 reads CSANSRETQYF. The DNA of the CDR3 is TGCAGTGCTAATAGTAGAGAGACCCAGTACTTC.

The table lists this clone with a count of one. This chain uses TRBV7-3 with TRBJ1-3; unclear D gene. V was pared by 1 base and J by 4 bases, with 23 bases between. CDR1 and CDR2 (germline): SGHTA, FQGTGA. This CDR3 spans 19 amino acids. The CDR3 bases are TGTGCCAGCAGCTTAATAGAAGGACTCAGCCCCTTAGGAGGAAACACCATATATTTT. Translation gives CASSLIEGLSPLGGNTIYF.

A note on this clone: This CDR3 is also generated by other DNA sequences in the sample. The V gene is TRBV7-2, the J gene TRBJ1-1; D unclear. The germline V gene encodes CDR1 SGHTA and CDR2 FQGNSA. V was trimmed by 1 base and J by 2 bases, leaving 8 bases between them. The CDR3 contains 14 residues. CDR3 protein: CASSLGALNTEAFF. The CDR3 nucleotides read TGTGCCAGCAGCTTAGGCGCTTTAAACACTGAAGCTTTCTTT. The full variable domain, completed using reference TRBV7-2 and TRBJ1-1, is GAGVSQSPSNKVTEKGKDVELRCDPISGHTALYWYRQSLGQGLEFLIYFQGNSAPDKSGLPSDRFSAERTGGSVSTLTIQRTQQEDSAVYLCASSLGALNTEAFFGQGTRLTVV.

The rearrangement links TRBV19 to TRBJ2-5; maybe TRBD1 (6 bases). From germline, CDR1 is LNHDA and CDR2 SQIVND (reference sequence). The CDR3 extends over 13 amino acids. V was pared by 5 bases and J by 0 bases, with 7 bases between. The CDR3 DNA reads TGTGCCAGTAGTGACAGGTACCAAGAGACCCAGTACTTC. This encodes CASSDRYQETQYF. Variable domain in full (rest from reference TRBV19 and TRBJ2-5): DGGITQSPKYLFRKEGQNVTLSCEQNLNHDAMYWYRQDPGQGLRLIYYSQIVNDFQKGDIAEGYSVSREKKESFPLTVTSAQKNPTAFYLCASSDRYQETQYFGPGTRLLVL.

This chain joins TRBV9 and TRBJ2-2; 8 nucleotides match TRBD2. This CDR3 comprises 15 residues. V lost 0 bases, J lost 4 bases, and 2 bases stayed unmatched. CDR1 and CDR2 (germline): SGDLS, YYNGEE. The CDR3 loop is CASSVAGGVTGELFF. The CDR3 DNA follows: TGTGCCAGCAGCGTAGCGGGGGGGGTCACCGGGGAGCTGTTTTTT.

CDR3 sequence reads: CASSYTQGDEKLFF. The CDR3 coding sequence is TGTGCCAGCAGTTACACGCAGGGGGATGAAAAACTGTTTTTT. The chain uses TRBV6-5 and TRBJ1-4, with 7 bases aligning to TRBD1. The ends lost 2 bases at V and 6 bases at J; junction bases unmatched: 3. CDR3 length: 14 amino acids. The germline V gene encodes CDR1 MNHEY and CDR2 SVGAGI.

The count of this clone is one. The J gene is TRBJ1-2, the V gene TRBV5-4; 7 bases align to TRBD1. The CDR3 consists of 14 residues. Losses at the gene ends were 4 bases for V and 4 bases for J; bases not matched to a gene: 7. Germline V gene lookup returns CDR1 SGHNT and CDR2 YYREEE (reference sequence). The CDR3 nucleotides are TGTGCCAGCAGCGATCGACAGGGAGGCTATGGCTACACCTTC. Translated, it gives CASSDRQGGYGYTF. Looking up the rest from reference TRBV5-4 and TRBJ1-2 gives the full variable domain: ETGVTQSPTHLIKTRGQQVTLRCSSQSGHNTVSWYQQALGQGPQFIFQYYREEENGRGNFPPRFSGLQFPNYSSELNVNALELDDSALYLCASSDRQGGYGYTFGSGTRLTVV.

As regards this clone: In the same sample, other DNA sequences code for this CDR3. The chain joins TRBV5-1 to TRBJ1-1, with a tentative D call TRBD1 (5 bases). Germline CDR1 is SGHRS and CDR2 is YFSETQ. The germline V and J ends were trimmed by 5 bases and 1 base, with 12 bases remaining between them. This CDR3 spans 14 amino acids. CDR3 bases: TGCGCCAGCAGTTGGGGGGGAACGAACACTGAAGCTTTCTTT. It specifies CASSWGGTNTEAFF.

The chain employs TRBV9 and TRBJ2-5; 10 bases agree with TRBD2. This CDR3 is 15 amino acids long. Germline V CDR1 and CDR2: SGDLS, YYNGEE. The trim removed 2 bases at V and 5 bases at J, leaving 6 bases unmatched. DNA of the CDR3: TGTGCCAGCAGCGTGAGCGGGGGGGTGTGGGAGACCCAGTACTTC. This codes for CASSVSGGVWETQYF.

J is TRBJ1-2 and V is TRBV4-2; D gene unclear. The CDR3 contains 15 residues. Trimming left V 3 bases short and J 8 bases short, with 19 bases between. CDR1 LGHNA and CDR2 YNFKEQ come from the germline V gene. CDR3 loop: CASSQTEADRGGYTF. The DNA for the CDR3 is TGTGCCAGCAGCCAGACGGAGGCGGATCGAGGGGGCTACACCTTC.

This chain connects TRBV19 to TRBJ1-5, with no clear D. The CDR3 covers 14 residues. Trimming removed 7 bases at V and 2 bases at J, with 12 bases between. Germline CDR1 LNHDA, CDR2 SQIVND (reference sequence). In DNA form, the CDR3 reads TGTGCCAGTAATCCAAGCGGCGGCAATCAGCCCCAGCATTTT. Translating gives CASNPSGGNQPQHF. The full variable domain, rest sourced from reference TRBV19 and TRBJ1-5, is DGGITQSPKYLFRKEGQNVTLSCEQNLNHDAMYWYRQDPGQGLRLIYYSQIVNDFQKGDIAEGYSVSREKKESFPLTVTSAQKNPTAFYLCASNPSGGNQPQHFGDGTRLSIL.

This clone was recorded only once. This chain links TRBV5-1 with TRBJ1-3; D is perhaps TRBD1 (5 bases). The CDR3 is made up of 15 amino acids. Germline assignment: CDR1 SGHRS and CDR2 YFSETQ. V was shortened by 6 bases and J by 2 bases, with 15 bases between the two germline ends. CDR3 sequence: CASTPGGVTGNTIYF. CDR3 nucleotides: TGCGCCAGCACCCCGGGGGGGGTCACTGGAAACACCATATATTTT.

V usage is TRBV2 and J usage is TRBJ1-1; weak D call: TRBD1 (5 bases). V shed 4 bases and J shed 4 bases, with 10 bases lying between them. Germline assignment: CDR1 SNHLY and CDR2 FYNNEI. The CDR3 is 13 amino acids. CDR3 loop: CASSATEITEAFF. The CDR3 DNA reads TGTGCCAGCAGTGCGACAGAAATCACTGAAGCTTTCTTT.

The DNA for the CDR3 is TGTGCCAGCTCGACCGGGACAGACAATGAGCAGTTCTTC. The encoded protein is CASSTGTDNEQFF. J is TRBJ2-1 and V is TRBV18; 7 bases match TRBD1. Looked up from germline, CDR1 is KGHSH and CDR2 is LQKENI. With V trimmed by 6 bases and J by 5 bases, 4 bases remained unmatched. This CDR3 contains 13 residues.

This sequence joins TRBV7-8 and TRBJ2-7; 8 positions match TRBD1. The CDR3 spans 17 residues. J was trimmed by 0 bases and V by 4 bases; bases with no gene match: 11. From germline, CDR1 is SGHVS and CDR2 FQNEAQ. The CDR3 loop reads CASSSQPQGALSYEQYF. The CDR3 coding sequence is TGTGCCAGCAGCTCACAACCCCAGGGGGCTCTCTCCTACGAGCAGTACTTC.

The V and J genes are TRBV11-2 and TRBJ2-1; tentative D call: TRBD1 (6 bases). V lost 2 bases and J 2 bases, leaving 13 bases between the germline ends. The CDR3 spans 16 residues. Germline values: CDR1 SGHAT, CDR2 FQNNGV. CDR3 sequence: CASSLQGSNPYNEQFF. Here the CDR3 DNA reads TGTGCCAGCAGCTTACAGGGGTCGAACCCCTACAATGAGCAGTTCTTC.

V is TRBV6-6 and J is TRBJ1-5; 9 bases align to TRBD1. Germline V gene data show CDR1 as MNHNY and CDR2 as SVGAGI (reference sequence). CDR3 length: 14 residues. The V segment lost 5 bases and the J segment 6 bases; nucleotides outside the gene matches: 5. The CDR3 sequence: CASSARQGVQPQHF. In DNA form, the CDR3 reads TGTGCCAGCAGTGCAAGACAGGGGGTTCAGCCCCAGCATTTT.

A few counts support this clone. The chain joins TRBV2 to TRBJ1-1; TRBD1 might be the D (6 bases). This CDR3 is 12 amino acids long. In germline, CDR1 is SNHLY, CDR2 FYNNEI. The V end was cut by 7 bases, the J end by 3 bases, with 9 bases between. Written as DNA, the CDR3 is TGTGCCAGCACCTACAGGGACACTGAAGCTTTCTTT. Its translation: CASTYRDTEAFF.

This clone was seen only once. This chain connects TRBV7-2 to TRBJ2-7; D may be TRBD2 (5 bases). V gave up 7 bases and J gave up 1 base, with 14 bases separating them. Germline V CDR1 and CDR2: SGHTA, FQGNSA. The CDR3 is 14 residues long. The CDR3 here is CASTRPGGSYEQYF. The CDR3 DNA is TGTGCCAGCACCCGCCCCGGCGGGTCCTACGAGCAGTACTTC.

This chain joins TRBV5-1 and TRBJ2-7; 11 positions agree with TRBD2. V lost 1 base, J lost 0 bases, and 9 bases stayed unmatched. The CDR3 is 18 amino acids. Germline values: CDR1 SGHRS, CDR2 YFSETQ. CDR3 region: CASSLSGSSGGSSYEQYV. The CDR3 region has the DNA TGCGCCAGCAGCTTGAGTGGGTCTAGCGGGGGGAGCTCCTACGAGCAGTACGTC.

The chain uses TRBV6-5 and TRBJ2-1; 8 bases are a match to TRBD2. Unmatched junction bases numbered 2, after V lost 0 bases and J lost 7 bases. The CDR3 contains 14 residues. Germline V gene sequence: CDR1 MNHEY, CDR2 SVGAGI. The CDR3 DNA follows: TGTGCCAGCAGTTACTCCGGGGGGGGTAATGAGCAGTTCTTC. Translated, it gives CASSYSGGGNEQFF.

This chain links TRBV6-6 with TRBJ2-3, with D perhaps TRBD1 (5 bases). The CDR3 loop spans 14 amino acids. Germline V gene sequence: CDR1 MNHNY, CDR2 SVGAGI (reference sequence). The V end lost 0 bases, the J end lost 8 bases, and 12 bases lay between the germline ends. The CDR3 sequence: CASSYSSGQGTQYF. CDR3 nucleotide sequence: TGTGCCAGCAGTTACTCGAGTGGCCAGGGTACGCAGTATTTT.

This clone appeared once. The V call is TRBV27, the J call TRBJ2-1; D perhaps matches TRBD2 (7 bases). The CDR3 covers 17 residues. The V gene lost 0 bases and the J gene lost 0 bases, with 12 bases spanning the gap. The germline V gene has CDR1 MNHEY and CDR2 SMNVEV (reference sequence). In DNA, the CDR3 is TGTGCCAGCAGTTTATCACCCGGGGGGCTCTCCTACAATGAGCAGTTCTTC. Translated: CASSLSPGGLSYNEQFF.

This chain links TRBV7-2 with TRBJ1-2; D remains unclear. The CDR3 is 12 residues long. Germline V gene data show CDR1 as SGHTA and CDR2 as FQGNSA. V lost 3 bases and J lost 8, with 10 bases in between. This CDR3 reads CASSLGRFGYTF. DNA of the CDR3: TGTGCCAGCAGCTTGGGCCGTTTCGGCTACACCTTC. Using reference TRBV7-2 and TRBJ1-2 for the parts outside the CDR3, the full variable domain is GAGVSQSPSNKVTEKGKDVELRCDPISGHTALYWYRQSLGQGLEFLIYFQGNSAPDKSGLPSDRFSAERTGGSVSTLTIQRTQQEDSAVYLCASSLGRFGYTFGSGTRLTVV.